This TCR beta chain was identified in a study of blood T cell repertoires in COVID-19. Background on the study: Collection of acute and convalescent COVID-19 samples took place in the United States, Italy and Spain.

Profiling relied on immunoSEQ multiplex PCR, and the TCRdb table lists in-frame clones only, not all of them. The table has some 260,000 clones, about 88% seen once; the top ten hold 2% to 2.5%. Trimming cost V 2 bases and J 4 bases, with 12 bases left between them. Germline values: CDR1 SGHVS, CDR2 FQNEAQ. This CDR3 has 15 residues. The origin of this receptor is a woman between 40 and 55 years old who had recovered from COVID-19. Input material: peripheral blood. The rearrangement uses TRBV7-8 and TRBJ1-5; possibly TRBD1 for D (5 bases). CDR3 sequence reads: CASSLSGQGNQPQHF. CDR3 coding DNA: TGTGCCAGCAGCTTATCTGGCCAGGGTAATCAGCCCCAGCATTTT.